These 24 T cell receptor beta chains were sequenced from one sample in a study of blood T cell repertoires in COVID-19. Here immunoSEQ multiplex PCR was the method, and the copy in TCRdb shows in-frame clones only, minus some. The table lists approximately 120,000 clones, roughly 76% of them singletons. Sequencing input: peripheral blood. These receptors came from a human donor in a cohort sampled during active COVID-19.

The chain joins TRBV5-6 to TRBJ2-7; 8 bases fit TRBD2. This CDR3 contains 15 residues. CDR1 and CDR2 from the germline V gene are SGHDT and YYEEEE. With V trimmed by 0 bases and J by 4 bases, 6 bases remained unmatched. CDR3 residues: CASSLEGSGTYEQYF. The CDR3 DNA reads TGTGCCAGCAGCTTGGAGGGTAGCGGGACGTACGAGCAGTACTTC.

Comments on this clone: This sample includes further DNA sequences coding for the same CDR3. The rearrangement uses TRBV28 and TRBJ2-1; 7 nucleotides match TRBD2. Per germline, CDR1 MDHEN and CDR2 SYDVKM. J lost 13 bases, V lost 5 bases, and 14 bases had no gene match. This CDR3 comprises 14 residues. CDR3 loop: CASSKRTSWLVQFF. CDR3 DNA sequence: TGTGCCAGCAGTAAACGGACTAGTTGGTTAGTACAGTTCTTC.

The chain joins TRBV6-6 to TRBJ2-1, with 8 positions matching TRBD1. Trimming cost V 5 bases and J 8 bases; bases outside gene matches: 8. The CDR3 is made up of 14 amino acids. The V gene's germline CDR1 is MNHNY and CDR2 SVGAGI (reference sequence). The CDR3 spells CASSNGQGGDEQFF. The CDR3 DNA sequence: TGTGCCAGCAGTAATGGACAGGGCGGCGATGAGCAGTTCTTC.

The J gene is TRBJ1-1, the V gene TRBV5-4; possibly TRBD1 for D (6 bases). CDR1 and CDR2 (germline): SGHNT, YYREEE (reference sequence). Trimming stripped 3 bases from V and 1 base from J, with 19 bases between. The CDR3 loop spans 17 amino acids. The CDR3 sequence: CASSSKLGNRANTEAFF. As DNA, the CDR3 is TGTGCCAGCAGCTCAAAATTAGGGAACAGGGCGAACACTGAAGCTTTCTTT.

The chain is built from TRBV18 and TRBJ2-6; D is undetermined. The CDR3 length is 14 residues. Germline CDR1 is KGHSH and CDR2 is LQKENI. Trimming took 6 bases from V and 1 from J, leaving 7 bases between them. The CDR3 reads CASSQDSGANVLTF. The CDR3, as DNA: TGTGCCAGCTCCCAGGATTCTGGGGCCAACGTCCTGACTTTC.

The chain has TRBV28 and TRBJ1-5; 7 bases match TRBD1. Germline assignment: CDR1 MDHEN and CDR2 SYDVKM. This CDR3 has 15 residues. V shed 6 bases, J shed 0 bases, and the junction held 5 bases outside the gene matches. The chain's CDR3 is CASRRQGYSNQPQHF. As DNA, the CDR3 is TGTGCCAGCAGACGACAGGGTTATAGCAATCAGCCCCAGCATTTT.

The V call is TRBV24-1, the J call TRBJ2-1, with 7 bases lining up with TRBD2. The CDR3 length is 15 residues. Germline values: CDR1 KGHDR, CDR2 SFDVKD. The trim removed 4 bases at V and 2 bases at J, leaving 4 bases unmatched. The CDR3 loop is CATSERRGTYNEQFF. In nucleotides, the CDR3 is TGTGCCACCAGTGAGAGGCGGGGGACCTACAATGAGCAGTTCTTC.

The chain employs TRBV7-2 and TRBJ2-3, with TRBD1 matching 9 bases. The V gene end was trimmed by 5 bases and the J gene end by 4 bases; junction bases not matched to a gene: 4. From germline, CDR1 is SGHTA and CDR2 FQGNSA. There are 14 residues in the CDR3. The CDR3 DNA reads TGTGCCAGCAGCATAGGACAGGGGCCAGATACGCAGTATTTT. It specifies CASSIGQGPDTQYF.

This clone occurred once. The CDR3 nucleotides are TGCGCCAGCAGCCCCCGGGACAACAGCAATCAGCCCCAGCATTTT. Its protein product is CASSPRDNSNQPQHF. The chain links TRBV4-1 to TRBJ1-5, with D perhaps matching TRBD1 (6 bases). Germline lookup yields CDR1 MGHRA and CDR2 YSYEKL. This CDR3 is 15 amino acids long. V lost 4 bases and J 1 base, leaving 11 bases between the germline ends.

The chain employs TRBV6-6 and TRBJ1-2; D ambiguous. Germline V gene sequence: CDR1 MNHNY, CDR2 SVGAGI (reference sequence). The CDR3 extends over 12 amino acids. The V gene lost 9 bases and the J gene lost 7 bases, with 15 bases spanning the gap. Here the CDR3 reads CASGPLRVGYTF. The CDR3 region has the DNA TGTGCCAGTGGGCCCTTGAGGGTTGGCTACACCTTC.

CDR3 sequence: CASSPGASSNTIYF. For the CDR3, the DNA is TGTGCCAGCAGCCCGGGAGCGAGTAGTAACACCATATATTTT. This chain joins TRBV7-2 and TRBJ1-3, with unresolved D. The CDR3 contains 14 residues. Germline CDR1 reads SGHTA; CDR2 reads FQGNSA. Trimming took off 5 bases at V and 7 bases at J, with 15 bases between the two ends.

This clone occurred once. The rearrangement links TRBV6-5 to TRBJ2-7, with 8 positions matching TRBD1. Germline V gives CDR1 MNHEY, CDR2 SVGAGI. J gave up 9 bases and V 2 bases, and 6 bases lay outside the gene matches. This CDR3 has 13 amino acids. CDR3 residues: CASSYQDRVVQYF. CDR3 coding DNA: TGTGCCAGCAGTTACCAGGACAGGGTGGTGCAGTACTTC.

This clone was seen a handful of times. The CDR3 is CASSEREPYEQYF. Here the CDR3 DNA reads TGTGCCAGCAGCGAGCGGGAACCCTACGAGCAGTACTTC. V usage is TRBV12-3 or TRBV12-4 and J usage is TRBJ2-7, with 7 nucleotides matching TRBD2. V trimming: 6 bases; J trimming: 2 bases; junction bases outside the gene matches: 4. CDR3 size: 13 residues.

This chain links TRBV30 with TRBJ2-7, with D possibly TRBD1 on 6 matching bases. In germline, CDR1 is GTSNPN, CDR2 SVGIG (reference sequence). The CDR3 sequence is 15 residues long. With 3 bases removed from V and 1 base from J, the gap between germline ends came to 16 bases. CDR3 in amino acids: CAWRLLGTRSYEQYF. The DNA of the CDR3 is TGTGCCTGGAGACTTTTAGGGACACGATCCTACGAGCAGTACTTC. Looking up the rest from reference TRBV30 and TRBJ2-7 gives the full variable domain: SQTIHQWPATLVQPVGSPLSLECTVEGTSNPNLYWYRQAAGRGLQLLFYSVGIGQISSEVPQNLSASRPQDRQFILSSKKLLLSDSGFYLCAWRLLGTRSYEQYFGPGTRLTVT.

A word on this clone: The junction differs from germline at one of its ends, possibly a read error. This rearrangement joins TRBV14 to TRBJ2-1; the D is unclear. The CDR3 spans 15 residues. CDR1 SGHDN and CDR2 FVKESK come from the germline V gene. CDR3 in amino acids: CASSQGKSSYNEQFF. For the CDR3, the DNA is TGTGCCAGCAGTCAAGGAAAGAGCTCCTACAATGAGCAGTTCTTC.

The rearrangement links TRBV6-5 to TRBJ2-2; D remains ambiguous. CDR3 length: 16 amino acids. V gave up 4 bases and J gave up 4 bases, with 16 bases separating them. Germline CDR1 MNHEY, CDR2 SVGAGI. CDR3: CASSSPSSRVTGELFF. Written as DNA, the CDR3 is TGTGCCAGCAGTTCCCCATCATCCCGAGTCACCGGGGAGCTGTTTTTT.

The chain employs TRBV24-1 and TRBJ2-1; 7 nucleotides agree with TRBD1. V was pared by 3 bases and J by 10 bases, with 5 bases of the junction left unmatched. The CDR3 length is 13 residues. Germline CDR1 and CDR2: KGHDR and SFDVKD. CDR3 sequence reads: CATSDPDRKEQFF. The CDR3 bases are TGTGCCACCAGTGATCCGGACAGGAAAGAGCAGTTCTTC.

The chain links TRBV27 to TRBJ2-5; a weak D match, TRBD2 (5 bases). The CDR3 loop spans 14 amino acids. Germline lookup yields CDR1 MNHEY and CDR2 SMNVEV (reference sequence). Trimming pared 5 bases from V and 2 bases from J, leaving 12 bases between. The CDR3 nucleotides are TGTGCCAGCAGTCGGGGTCAGCGTCAAGAGACCCAGTACTTC. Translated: CASSRGQRQETQYF.

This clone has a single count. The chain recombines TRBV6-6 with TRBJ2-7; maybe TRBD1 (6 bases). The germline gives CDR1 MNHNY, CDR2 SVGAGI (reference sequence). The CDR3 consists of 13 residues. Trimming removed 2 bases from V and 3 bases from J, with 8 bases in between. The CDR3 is CASSYEGDYEQYF. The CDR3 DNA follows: TGTGCCAGCAGTTACGAGGGGGACTACGAGCAGTACTTC.

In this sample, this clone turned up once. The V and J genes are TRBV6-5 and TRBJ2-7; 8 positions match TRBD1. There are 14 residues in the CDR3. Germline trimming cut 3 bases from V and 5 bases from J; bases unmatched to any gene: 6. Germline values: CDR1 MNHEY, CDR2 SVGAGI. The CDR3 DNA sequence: TGTGCCAGCAGTTATAGGACAGGGTCCAACGAGCAGTACTTC. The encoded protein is CASSYRTGSNEQYF.

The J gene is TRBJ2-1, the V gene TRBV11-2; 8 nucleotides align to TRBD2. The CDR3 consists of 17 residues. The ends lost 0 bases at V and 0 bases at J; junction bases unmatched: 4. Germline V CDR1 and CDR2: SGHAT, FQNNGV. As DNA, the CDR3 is TGTGCCAGCAGCTTAGAGTTAAGCGGGAGCTCCTACAATGAGCAGTTCTTC. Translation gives CASSLELSGSSYNEQFF.

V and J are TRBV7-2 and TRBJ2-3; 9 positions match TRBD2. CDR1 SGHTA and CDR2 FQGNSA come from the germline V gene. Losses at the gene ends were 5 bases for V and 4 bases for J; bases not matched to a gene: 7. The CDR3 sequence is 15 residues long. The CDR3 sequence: CASSRTGTSPDTQYF. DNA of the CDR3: TGTGCCAGCAGCCGTACCGGGACTAGCCCAGATACGCAGTATTTT.

The CDR3 sequence is CASSLTPRGYEQYF. The CDR3 DNA reads TGTGCCAGCTCACTCACACCCCGAGGCTACGAGCAGTACTTC. This rearrangement joins TRBV18 to TRBJ2-7, with unresolved D. This CDR3 region has 14 residues. V was pared by 4 bases and J by 3 bases, with 13 bases between. CDR1 is KGHSH, CDR2 LQKENI, per germline.

The CDR3 reads CASSSGFRSGANVLTF. CDR3 coding DNA: TGTGCCAGTAGTTCGGGGTTTAGGTCTGGGGCCAACGTCCTGACTTTC. V and J are TRBV19 and TRBJ2-6; a weak D match, TRBD2 (5 bases). The CDR3 is 16 residues long. V gave up 5 bases and J gave up 1 base, with 12 bases separating them. CDR1 and CDR2 from the germline V gene are LNHDA and SQIVND (reference sequence).